The text below deals with one TCR beta chain. There is no known antigen for this receptor. No per-base quality is available; no much larger clone lies one base away. The library was produced with the immunoSEQ multiplex PCR assay. For the original study's pipeline: To diagnose cytomegalovirus status from the catalog of TCR beta chain sequences, a statistical classification framework was built. What TCRdb holds here is the immuneACCESS table cut down to in-frame rearrangements. Part of the clones is not present; checked against another copy, under half of the missing clones reflect an unresolved V gene, and the others are unexplained. D and trimming were read from the DNA, whereas the V and J calls and clone size are those reported in that table. For this sample the table gives around 350,000 clones, of which more than 80% were detected only once. The ten largest clones represent under 0.9% of the sample.

The data were taken from a study of cytomegalovirus exposure and HLA in healthy donors (dated by TCRdb to about 2017). With regard to the full study: According to a later analysis, one platform produced both the roughly 120 validation repertoires and the roughly 650 repertoires of the first cohort. The study aimed to test whether cataloging public T cell receptors could reveal signatures of past pathogen exposure. A separate validation cohort of about 110 different subjects was used in addition to the roughly 670-subject first cohort. To predict cytomegalovirus infection status, the study combined high-throughput TCR immunosequencing, statistical association of individual TCRs with disease status, and machine learning.

The CDR3 spans 14 residues, from the cysteine through the phenylalanine. The kept DNA is CDR3 alone, 42 bases in frame from the first base. The CDR1 and CDR2 encoded by the germline V gene are SGHRS and YFSETQ. V loses 2 bases of germline sequence and J loses 4 bases, and the interval between the two ends is 11 bases. Broader findings and caveats from the paper: A total of 150 to 200 TCR beta chains were listed by the study as associated with cytomegalovirus. A later analysis lacked HLA typing for the validation cohort, so it scored co-occurrence in that cohort across all 110 or so repertoires. The authors suggested that the approach could potentially be generalized to other disease states and immunological phenotypes. Most TCR sequences were observed very rarely across donors, whereas some public TCRs were present in many individuals. A few of the identified cytomegalovirus-associated TCR beta chains were confirmed in vitro to be specific for cytomegalovirus antigens. Of the cluster scores, roughly 95% were above 0 in a later analysis, which found that TCRs clustered in the first cohort also tended to co-occur in the 120 validation repertoires. In both the original and validation cohorts, the classifier was reported to diagnose cytomegalovirus status with high specificity and sensitivity.

The donors were included in the validation cohort of approximately 130 subjects, a group kept apart from the approximately 700-subject first cohort. The sample taken for sequencing was PBMCs. The V and J segments used are TRBV5-1 and TRBJ2-3; a tentative D call is TRBD1 (5 bases match). The receptor was derived from a woman aged 18-35 years in good health and CMV-seronegative. This receptor has the CDR3 CASSLPVGADTQYF. Here is the DNA: TGCGCCAGCAGCTTACCAGTAGGGGCAGATACGCAGTATTTT.